The 22 T cell receptor beta chains reported below all come from one sample, sequenced in a study of CD8+CD57+ T cells in acquired aplastic anemia. Genomic DNA, the template, was used for profiling of the TCR beta VDJ and CDR3. MiXCR was run by TCRdb on the reads, yielding one entry per CDR3 protein. This table has more than 150,000 distinct CDR3 sequences, roughly 50% appearing once. Individuals selected for sequencing had exhibited CD8+CD57+ cell expansion on flow cytometry. Specimen: sorted CD4+, CD8+, or CD8+CD57+ T cells (not recorded which) from PBMCs. These receptors were taken from a human donor with aplastic anemia.

This clonotype was observed at least ten times. The chain joins TRBV12-3 or TRBV12-4 to TRBJ1-1; 9 nucleotides line up with TRBD1. Trimming removed 1 base from V and 4 bases from J; junction bases left unmatched: 4. This CDR3 has 15 residues. CDR3 sequence reads: CASSLGGQGGTEAFF. CDR3 coding DNA: TGTGCCAGCAGTTTAGGGGGACAGGGTGGCACTGAAGCTTTCTTT.

The chain combines TRBV15 with TRBJ1-1; possible D gene TRBD1, 5 bases. The CDR3 covers 15 residues. V was shortened by 0 bases and J by 2 bases, with 10 bases between the two germline ends. Germline assignment: CDR1 LNHNV and CDR2 YYDKDF (reference sequence). The CDR3 protein is CATSRDETANTEAFF. The CDR3 DNA reads TGTGCCACCAGCAGAGATGAGACAGCTAACACTGAAGCTTTCTTT.

This clonotype was seen ten or more times. The V and J genes are TRBV19 and TRBJ2-2, with TRBD2 identical over 8 bases. Germline V CDR1 and CDR2: LNHDA, SQIVND (reference sequence). CDR3 length: 16 residues. Unmatched junction bases numbered 7, after V lost 3 bases and J lost 4 bases. The CDR3 coding sequence is TGTGCCAGTAGTATTCTCGGGGGGGCCGGCACCGGGGAGCTGTTTTTT. Amino acids: CASSILGGAGTGELFF.

This clonotype was seen just once. The rearrangement uses TRBV2 and TRBJ1-2; D remains ambiguous. From germline, CDR1 is SNHLY and CDR2 FYNNEI. Trimming took off 6 bases at V and 1 base at J, with 15 bases between the two ends. CDR3 length: 15 amino acids. CDR3 protein: CASSLGRSNNYGYTF. CDR3 nucleotide sequence: TGTGCCAGCAGCCTAGGGAGGTCGAATAACTATGGCTACACCTTC.

The chain carries TRBV20-1 and TRBJ2-5, with 7 bases identical to TRBD1. The V and J ends lost 6 bases and 4 bases, in that order; junction bases with no gene match: 8. Germline assignment: CDR1 DFQATT and CDR2 SNEGSKA (reference sequence). The CDR3 is 13 amino acids. The CDR3 loop is CSATTGSAETQYF. The DNA for the CDR3 is TGCAGTGCGACGACAGGGTCCGCAGAGACCCAGTACTTC.

This clonotype was observed at least ten times. The V gene is TRBV7-2, the J gene TRBJ2-7; TRBD2 matches 8 bases. In germline, CDR1 is SGHTA, CDR2 FQGNSA. J was trimmed by 2 bases and V by 3 bases; bases with no gene match: 6. The CDR3 sequence is 15 residues long. The CDR3 sequence: CASSLLRGGAYEQYF. The CDR3 nucleotides read TGTGCCAGCAGCTTGCTACGGGGGGGTGCCTACGAGCAGTACTTC.

The J gene is TRBJ2-7, the V gene TRBV9, with TRBD1 matching over 10 bases. The germline gives CDR1 SGDLS, CDR2 YYNGEE. The length of the CDR3 is 14 residues. Unmatched junction bases numbered 2, after V lost 1 base and J lost 4 bases. The CDR3 sequence is CASSVRQGAYEQYF. DNA for the CDR3: TGTGCCAGCAGCGTAAGACAGGGGGCTTACGAGCAGTACTTC.

The V call is TRBV5-4, the J call TRBJ2-6, with 7 bases that match TRBD2. CDR1 is SGHNT, CDR2 YYREEE, per germline (reference sequence). V dropped 0 bases and J dropped 1; count of bases not matched to a gene: 4. The CDR3 is 17 residues long. The CDR3 is CASSLGGGISGANVLTF. The CDR3 DNA reads as TGTGCCAGCAGCTTGGGGGGAGGGATTTCTGGGGCCAACGTCCTGACTTTC.

In the case of this clonotype: Compared with germline, one end of the junction differs, possibly owing to a read error. V gene TRBV6-5 combines with J gene TRBJ1-1, with D possibly matching TRBD1 (6 bases). The CDR3 runs to 14 residues. CDR1 is MNHEY, CDR2 SVGAGI, per germline. CDR3 in DNA: TGTGCCAGCAGTTACTGGGACAAGGACACTGACGCTTTCTTT. As protein: CASSYWDKDTDAFF.

This CDR3 reads CASQLTYSNIDEQYF. Here the CDR3 DNA reads TGTGCCAGCCAGCTTACATACAGCAACATCGACGAGCAGTACTTC. V and J are TRBV6-1 and TRBJ2-7, with D unresolved. The CDR3 spans 15 residues. Germline V gives CDR1 MNHNS, CDR2 SASEGT. The ends were cut back, 8 bases at V and 5 bases at J, with 22 bases in the middle.

This clonotype was seen ten or more times. The chain joins TRBV14 to TRBJ2-1; no clear D. Trimming shortened V by 0 bases and J by 0 bases, and 18 bases separated the two germline ends. The CDR3 is made up of 19 amino acids. Germline V gene lookup returns CDR1 SGHDN and CDR2 FVKESK. CDR3 DNA: TGTGCCAGCAGCCAAGACCAAGCCCGGCGCCTGAGCTCCTACAATGAGCAGTTCTTC. Amino acids: CASSQDQARRLSSYNEQFF.

The sample holds many counts of this clonotype. The chain links TRBV10-3 to TRBJ2-5; the D gene is possibly TRBD1 (6 bases). The germline gives CDR1 ENHRY, CDR2 SYGVKD. Trimming stripped 2 bases from V and 5 bases from J, with 18 bases between. The CDR3 runs 16 residues. CDR3 in DNA: TGTGCCATCAGTGAGAGCCAGGGGCCCTACGGGGAGACCCAGTACTTC. It codes for CAISESQGPYGETQYF.

This clonotype has ten or more counts. The chain carries TRBV12-3 or TRBV12-4 and TRBJ2-7; TRBD2 is a possible D gene (6 bases). Trimming shortened V by 6 bases and J by 6 bases, and 18 bases separated the two germline ends. The CDR3 has 14 residues. The CDR3 loop reads CASRTSSSSGEQYF. The CDR3 DNA reads as TGTGCCAGCAGGACTAGTTCGTCGTCCGGCGAGCAGTACTTC.

The chain employs TRBV7-9 and TRBJ2-3; D is possibly TRBD1 or TRBD2 (5 bases each). The CDR3 consists of 14 residues. V lost 3 bases to trimming and J lost 8 bases, with 15 bases between them. Germline CDR1 SEHNR, CDR2 FQNEAQ (reference sequence). CDR3 nucleotides: TGTGCCAGCAGCTTCGGGACGGGGTTGGGTACGCAGTATTTT. This codes for CASSFGTGLGTQYF.

The genes are TRBV3-1 and TRBJ2-4; TRBD1 might be the D (6 bases). CDR1 LGHDT and CDR2 YNNKEL come from the germline V gene (reference sequence). CDR3 length: 14 residues. The V end was cut by 3 bases, the J end by 8 bases, with 14 bases between. The CDR3 DNA reads as TGTGCCAGCAGCCACCCGGGACACGGTTACATTCAGTACTTC. This sequence encodes CASSHPGHGYIQYF.

J is TRBJ1-6 and V is TRBV18, with unresolved D. This CDR3 has 15 residues. Germline CDR1 is KGHSH and CDR2 is LQKENI. V lost 0 bases to trimming and J lost 7 bases, with 10 bases between them. The DNA of the CDR3 is TGTGCCAGCTCACCACCAGGGTCGGGGAATTCACCCCTCCACTTT. It translates to CASSPPGSGNSPLHF.

The V gene is TRBV20-1, the J gene TRBJ2-7, with D perhaps matching TRBD1 (6 bases). The germline gives CDR1 DFQATT, CDR2 SNEGSKA (reference sequence). This CDR3 comprises 14 residues. Trimming removed 0 bases at V and 3 bases at J, with 12 bases between. The CDR3 loop is CSARDREGGYEQYF. CDR3 nucleotide sequence: TGCAGTGCTAGAGATAGGGAAGGGGGCTACGAGCAGTACTTC.

To note about this clonotype: Since a much larger clone is just one base distant, this may be a read error. The chain uses TRBV6-2 or TRBV6-3 and TRBJ2-2; D is ambiguous. Germline lookup yields CDR1 MNHEY and CDR2 SVGEGT. The CDR3 contains 12 residues. Deletions cut 7 bases from V and 0 bases from J, with 3 bases between. CDR3: CASTPNTGELFF. CDR3 nucleotide sequence: TGTGCCAGCACCCCGAACACCGGGGAGCTGTTTTTT.

This clonotype has just a few counts. The V gene is TRBV19, the J gene TRBJ1-1; TRBD1 agrees at 7 bases. The V gene's germline CDR1 is LNHDA and CDR2 SQIVND (reference sequence). V dropped 8 bases and J dropped 6; count of bases not matched to a gene: 6. The CDR3 runs 12 residues. This CDR3 is CASYGQVPEAFF. In DNA form, the CDR3 reads TGTGCCAGTTACGGACAGGTCCCTGAAGCTTTCTTT.

The chain uses TRBV7-9 and TRBJ2-2, with no clear D. The CDR3 is 12 residues long. CDR1 SEHNR and CDR2 FQNEAQ come from the germline V gene (reference sequence). Trimming took 5 bases from V and 7 from J, leaving 8 bases between them. CDR3 bases: TGTGCCAGCAGCCCCCCCTTCGGGGAGCTGTTTTTT. Protein: CASSPPFGELFF.

In its sample, this clonotype was seen once. The rearrangement joins TRBV19 to TRBJ1-4; perhaps TRBD1 as D (6 bases). CDR1 and CDR2 (germline): LNHDA, SQIVND (reference sequence). Deletions cut 7 bases from V and 5 bases from J, with 14 bases between. CDR3 length: 14 amino acids. CDR3 in DNA: TGTGCCAGTACAGACCGAGACAGGAATGAAAAACTGTTTTTT. It codes for CASTDRDRNEKLFF.

The chain links TRBV10-3 to TRBJ2-7; 7 nucleotides align to TRBD2. Germline V lookup: CDR1 ENHRY, CDR2 SYGVKD. The V and J ends lost 4 bases and 5 bases, in that order; junction bases with no gene match: 5. The CDR3 consists of 13 residues. The CDR3 DNA follows: TGTGCCATCAGTGGGACTAGTCAGAACGAGCAGTACTTC. Translated, it gives CAISGTSQNEQYF.